This T cell receptor (beta chain) was sequenced in a study of cytomegalovirus exposure and HLA in healthy donors. Study-wide findings and caveats: Reported results showed that the classifier diagnosed cytomegalovirus status with high specificity and sensitivity. Equally common other TCR beta chains were less clonally expanded than HLA-associated ones, a later analysis found. Judged likely to be a sequencing artifact was a cluster of highly shared sequence variants.

This clone was detected only a few times. Antigen specificity is unknown. This CDR3 comprises 13 residues. CDR1 and CDR2 (germline): MNHNY, SVGAGI (reference sequence). V trimming: 6 bases; J trimming: 7 bases; junction bases outside the gene matches: 5. The PCR made use of 60 Vbeta and 13 Jbeta primers. Assay used: immunoSEQ multiplex PCR; TCRdb lists only in-frame clones, some missing. The sample lists 95,000 to 150,000 clones, 50% to 80% occurring once. It was healthy bone marrow donors who served as donors. The chain links TRBV6-6 to TRBJ1-5, with TRBD1 matching over 8 bases. Sequenced input: PBMCs. The receptor was isolated from a woman between 40 and 55 years old in good health and CMV-seropositive. The CDR3 region has the DNA TGTGCCAGCAGACCGACAGGGGACCAGCCCCAGCATTTT. It translates to CASRPTGDQPQHF.